This record looks at one T cell receptor beta chain sequence and its context. This sample was included in a study of shared clonotypes between healthy human individuals. Assay: immunoSEQ multiplex PCR; the TCRdb copy retains only in-frame clones and omits some. Among under 1,100,000 clones listed, 70% to 80% were seen once. Germline V gene data show CDR1 as SNHLY and CDR2 as FYNNEI. V was pared by 5 bases and J by 9 bases, with 4 bases of the junction left unmatched. This CDR3 contains 14 residues. The sequenced sample was memory CD4+ T cells sorted from blood. The subset: CD45RA-negative fraction. This sequence was found in a young man in good health. The V call is TRBV2, the J call TRBJ2-1; 13 bases match TRBD2. The DNA for the CDR3 is TGTGCCAGCAGTTGGACTAGCGGGAGTGTTGAGCAGTTCTTC. Amino acids: CASSWTSGSVEQFF.